This T cell receptor beta chain was recovered during a study of blood T cell repertoires in COVID-19. Profiling relied on immunoSEQ multiplex PCR, and the TCRdb table lists in-frame clones only, not all of them. The sample consists of about 380,000 clones, 85% to 90% of them appearing once. Germline V gene lookup returns CDR1 LGHDT and CDR2 YNNKEL (reference sequence). Trimming removed 4 bases from V and 4 bases from J, with 20 bases in between. The CDR3 is 17 residues long. The receptor was isolated from a young woman who had recovered from COVID-19. The chain combines TRBV3-1 (or the pseudogene TRBV3-2) with TRBJ1-3, with D possibly TRBD1 on 5 matching bases. Material: PBMCs or T cells enriched from blood (not recorded which). CDR3 bases: TGTGCCAGCAGCCGAAGCCCGGGGGACCCTTCCGGAAACACCATATATTTT. Amino acid sequence: CASSRSPGDPSGNTIYF.